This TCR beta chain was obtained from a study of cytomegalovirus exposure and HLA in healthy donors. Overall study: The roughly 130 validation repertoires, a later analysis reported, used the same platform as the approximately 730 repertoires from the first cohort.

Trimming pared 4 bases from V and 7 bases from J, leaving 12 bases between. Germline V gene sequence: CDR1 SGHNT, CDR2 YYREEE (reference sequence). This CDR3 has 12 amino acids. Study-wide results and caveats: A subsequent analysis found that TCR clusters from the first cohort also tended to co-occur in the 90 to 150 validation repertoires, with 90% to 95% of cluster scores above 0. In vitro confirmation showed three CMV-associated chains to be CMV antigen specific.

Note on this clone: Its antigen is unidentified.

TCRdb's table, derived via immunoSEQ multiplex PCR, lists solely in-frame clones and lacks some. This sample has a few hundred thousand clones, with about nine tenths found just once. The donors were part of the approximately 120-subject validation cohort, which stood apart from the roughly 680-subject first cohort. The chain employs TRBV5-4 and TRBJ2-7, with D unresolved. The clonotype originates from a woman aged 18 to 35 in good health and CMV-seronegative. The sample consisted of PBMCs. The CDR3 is CASSAPGREQYF. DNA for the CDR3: TGTGCCAGCAGCGCCCCCGGCAGGGAGCAGTACTTC.